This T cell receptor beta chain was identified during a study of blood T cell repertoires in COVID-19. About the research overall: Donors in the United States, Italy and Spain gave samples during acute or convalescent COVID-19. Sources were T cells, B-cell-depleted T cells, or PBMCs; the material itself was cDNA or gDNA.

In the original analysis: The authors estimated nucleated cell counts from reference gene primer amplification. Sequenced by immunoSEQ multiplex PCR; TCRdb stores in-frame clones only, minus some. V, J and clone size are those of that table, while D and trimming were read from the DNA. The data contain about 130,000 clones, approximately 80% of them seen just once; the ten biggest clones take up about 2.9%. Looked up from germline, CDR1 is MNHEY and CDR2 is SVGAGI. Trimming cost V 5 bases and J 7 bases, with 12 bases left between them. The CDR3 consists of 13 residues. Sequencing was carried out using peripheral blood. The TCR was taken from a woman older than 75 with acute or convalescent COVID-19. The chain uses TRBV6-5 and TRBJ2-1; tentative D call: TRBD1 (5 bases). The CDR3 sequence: CASSRTLENEQFF. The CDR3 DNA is TGTGCCAGCAGTCGGACACTCGAGAATGAGCAGTTCTTC.